This T cell receptor beta chain came from a study of CD8 T cells in ankylosing spondylitis. Broader study findings: Characteristic of ankylosing spondylitis blood, it appeared, was a TCR beta motif comprising several highly homologous variants.

Preparation of TCR beta libraries was done by quantitative 5'-RACE with molecular barcodes. TCRdb used MiXCR to reprocess the 5' RACE reads, holding one entry per CDR3 protein. The sample holds around 430,000 distinct CDR3 sequences, roughly a sixth seen once. With respect to this clonotype: Its matching antigen is unknown.

The sequence came from a male donor with ankylosing spondylitis. Sequenced sample: blood, either unsorted or a sorted T cell fraction (not recorded which).

This CDR3 reads CASSEQTGQRFF. CDR3 sequence (DNA): TGTGCCAGCAGTGAACAAACGGGACAGAGGTTCTTC. The chain employs TRBV25-1 and TRBJ2-1; 7 bases align to TRBD1. Germline lookup yields CDR1 MGHDK and CDR2 SYGVNS. V lost 2 bases to trimming and J lost 15 bases; unmatched junction nucleotides: 7. The CDR3 is 12 amino acids.